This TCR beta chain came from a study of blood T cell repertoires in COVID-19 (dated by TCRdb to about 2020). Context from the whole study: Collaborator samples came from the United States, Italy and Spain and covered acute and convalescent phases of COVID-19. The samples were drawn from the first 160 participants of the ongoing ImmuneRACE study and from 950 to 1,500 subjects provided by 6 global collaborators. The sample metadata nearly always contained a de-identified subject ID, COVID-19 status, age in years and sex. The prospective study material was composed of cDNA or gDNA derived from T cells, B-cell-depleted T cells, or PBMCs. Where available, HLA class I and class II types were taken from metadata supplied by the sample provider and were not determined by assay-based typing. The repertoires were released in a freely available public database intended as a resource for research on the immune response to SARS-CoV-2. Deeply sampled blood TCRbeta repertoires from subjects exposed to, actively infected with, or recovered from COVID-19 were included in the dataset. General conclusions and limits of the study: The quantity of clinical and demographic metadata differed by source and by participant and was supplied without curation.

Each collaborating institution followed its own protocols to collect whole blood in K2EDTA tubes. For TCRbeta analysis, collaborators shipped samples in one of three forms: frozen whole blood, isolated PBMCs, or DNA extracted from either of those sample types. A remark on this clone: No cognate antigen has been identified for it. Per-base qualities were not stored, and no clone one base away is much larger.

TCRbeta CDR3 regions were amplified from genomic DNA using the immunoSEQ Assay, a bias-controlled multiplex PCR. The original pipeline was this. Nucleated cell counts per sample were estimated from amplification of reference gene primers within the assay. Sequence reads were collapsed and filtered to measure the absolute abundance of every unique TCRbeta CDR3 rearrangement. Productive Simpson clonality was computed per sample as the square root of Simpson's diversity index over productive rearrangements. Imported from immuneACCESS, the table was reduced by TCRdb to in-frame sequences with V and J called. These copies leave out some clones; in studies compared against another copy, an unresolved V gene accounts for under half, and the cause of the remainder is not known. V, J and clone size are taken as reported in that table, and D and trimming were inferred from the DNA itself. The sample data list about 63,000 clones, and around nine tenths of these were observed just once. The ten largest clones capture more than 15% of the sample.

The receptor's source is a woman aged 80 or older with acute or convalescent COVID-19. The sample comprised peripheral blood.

The CDR3 reads as follows: CASSPGSINQPQHF. The bases read TGTGCCAGTAGTCCGGGGAGTATCAATCAGCCCCAGCATTTT. The rearrangement joined TRBV19 to TRBJ1-5; the D gene cannot be resolved reliably. The CDR3 goes from the cysteine to the phenylalanine over 14 residues. Here the CDR3 DNA is all that survives: 42 bases in frame from base 1. Reading the germline V gene (reference sequence) gives CDR1 LNHDA and CDR2 SQIVND. V gives up 5 bases and J gives up 3 bases, and the segment between their germline ends measures 11 bases.